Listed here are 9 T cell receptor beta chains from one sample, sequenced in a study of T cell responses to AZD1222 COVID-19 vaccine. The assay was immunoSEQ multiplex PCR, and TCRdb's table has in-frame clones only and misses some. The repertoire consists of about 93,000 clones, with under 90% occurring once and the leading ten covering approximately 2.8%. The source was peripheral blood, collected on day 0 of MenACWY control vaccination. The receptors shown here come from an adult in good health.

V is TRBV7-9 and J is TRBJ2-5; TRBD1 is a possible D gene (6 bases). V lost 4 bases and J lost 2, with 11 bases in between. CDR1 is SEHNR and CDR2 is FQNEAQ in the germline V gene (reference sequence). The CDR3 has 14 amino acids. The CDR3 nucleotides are TGTGCCAGCAGCTCGCAAAGGGGGCAAGAGACCCAGTACTTC. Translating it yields CASSSQRGQETQYF.

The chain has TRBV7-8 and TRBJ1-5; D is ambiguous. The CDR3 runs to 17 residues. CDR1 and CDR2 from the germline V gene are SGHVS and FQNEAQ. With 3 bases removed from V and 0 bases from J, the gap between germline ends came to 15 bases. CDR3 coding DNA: TGTGCCAGCAGCTTTGGCCAGGCAATGTATAGCAATCAGCCCCAGCATTTT. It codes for CASSFGQAMYSNQPQHF.

The CDR3 bases are TGTGCCAGTAGTATAGAAACAGGAGCCAGTGAAAAACTGTTTTTT. Translating it yields CASSIETGASEKLFF. J is TRBJ1-4 and V is TRBV19, with D possibly being TRBD1 (5 bases). Per germline, CDR1 LNHDA and CDR2 SQIVND (reference sequence). V was trimmed by 0 bases and J by 7 bases, leaving 12 bases between them. This CDR3 spans 15 amino acids.

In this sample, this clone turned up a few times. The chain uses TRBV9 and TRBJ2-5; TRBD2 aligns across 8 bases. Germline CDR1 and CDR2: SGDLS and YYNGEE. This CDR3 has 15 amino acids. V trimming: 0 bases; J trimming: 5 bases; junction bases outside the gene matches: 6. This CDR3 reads CASSVDPGGHETQYF. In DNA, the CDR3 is TGTGCCAGCAGCGTAGATCCGGGGGGGCATGAGACCCAGTACTTC.

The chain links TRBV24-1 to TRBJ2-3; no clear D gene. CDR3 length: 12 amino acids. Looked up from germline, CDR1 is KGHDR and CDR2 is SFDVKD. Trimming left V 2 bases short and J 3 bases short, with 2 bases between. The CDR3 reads CATSDWTDTQYF. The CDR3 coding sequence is TGTGCCACCAGTGATTGGACAGATACGCAGTATTTT.

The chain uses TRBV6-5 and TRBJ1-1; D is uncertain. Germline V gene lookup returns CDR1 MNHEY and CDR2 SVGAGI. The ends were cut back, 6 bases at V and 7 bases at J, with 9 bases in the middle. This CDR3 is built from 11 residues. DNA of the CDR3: TGTGCCAGCAGGATTGGACTTGAAGCTTTCTTT. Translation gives CASRIGLEAFF.

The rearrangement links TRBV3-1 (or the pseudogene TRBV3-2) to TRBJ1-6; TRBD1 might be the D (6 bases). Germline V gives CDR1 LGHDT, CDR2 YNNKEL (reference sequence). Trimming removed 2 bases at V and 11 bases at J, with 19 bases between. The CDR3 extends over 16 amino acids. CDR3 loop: CASSQTLLQGFTPLHF. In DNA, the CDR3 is TGTGCCAGCAGCCAAACTCTCCTACAGGGATTCACACCCCTCCACTTT.

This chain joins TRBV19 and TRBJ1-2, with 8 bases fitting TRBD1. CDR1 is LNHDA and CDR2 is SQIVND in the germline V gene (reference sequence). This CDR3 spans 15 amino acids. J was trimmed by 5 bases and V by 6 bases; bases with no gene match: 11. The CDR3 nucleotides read TGTGCCAGTAGCCACGATGGACAGGGAGCATATGGCTACACCTTC. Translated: CASSHDGQGAYGYTF.

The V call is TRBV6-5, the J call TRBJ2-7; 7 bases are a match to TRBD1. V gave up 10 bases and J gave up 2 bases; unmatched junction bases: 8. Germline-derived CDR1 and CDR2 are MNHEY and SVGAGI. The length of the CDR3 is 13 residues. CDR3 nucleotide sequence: TGTGCCACCGAGGACAGGTGGACCTACGAGCAGTACTTC. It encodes CATEDRWTYEQYF.